This T cell receptor (beta chain) was obtained from a study of OX40 agonist ivuxolimab in advanced cancers. The wider study: Patients received intravenous ivuxolimab every 2 weeks at 0.01 to 10 mg/kg.

Clones were sequenced by immunoSEQ multiplex PCR, and TCRdb holds only the in-frame ones, with some missing. The sample consists of about 26,000 clones, 79% of them appearing once. V was pared by 2 bases and J by 6 bases, with 11 bases between. Germline V gene lookup returns CDR1 MNHEY and CDR2 SVGAGI. The CDR3 has 15 residues. As concerns this clone: Antigen: not known.

Study-wide points: No determination was made of the antigen specificity of the expanded peripheral T cells.

The material sequenced was CD4+ or CD8+ T cells sorted from blood, taken in a trial of the OX40 agonist ivuxolimab. This TCR was recovered from an adult with an advanced solid tumor such as melanoma, head and neck, liver or kidney cancer. This rearrangement joins TRBV6-5 to TRBJ1-6, with unresolved D. CDR3 nucleotides: TGTGCCAGCAGTTACGGGCAAGAAGCTAATTCACCCCTCCACTTT. Translated, it gives CASSYGQEANSPLHF.